Listed here are 30 T cell receptor beta chains from one sample, sequenced in a study of identical twins. A single record per CDR3 protein comes from TCRdb applying MiXCR to the 5' RACE reads. The sample carries approximately 890,000 distinct CDR3 sequences, roughly 12% recorded once. The sample was also reused in another study, on yellow fever vaccine responses in identical twins.

Sample: PBMCs. The receptors originated from a woman in her late teens or twenties in good health.

This chain joins TRBV5-1 and TRBJ2-1; tentatively, D is TRBD1 or TRBD2 (5 bases each). The germline CDR1 and CDR2 sequences are SGHRS and YFSETQ. The V and J ends lost 5 bases and 5 bases respectively, with 11 bases between them. The CDR3 is made up of 13 amino acids. CDR3 sequence reads: CASRGVENNEQFF. In nucleotides, the CDR3 is TGCGCCAGCAGGGGGGTGGAGAACAATGAGCAGTTCTTC.

In its sample, this clonotype was seen a few times. V usage is TRBV20-1 and J usage is TRBJ2-1; TRBD2 aligns across 14 bases. Germline V gene sequence: CDR1 DFQATT, CDR2 SNEGSKA (reference sequence). The CDR3 extends over 15 amino acids. Losses at the gene ends were 5 bases for V and 10 bases for J; bases not matched to a gene: 10. The CDR3 DNA follows: TGCAGTGCTTCCCCGACTAGCGGGGGGGCCTGGGAGCAGTTCTTC. This sequence encodes CSASPTSGGAWEQFF.

The gene calls are TRBV28 and TRBJ2-3; TRBD1 agrees at 8 bases. The germline gives CDR1 MDHEN, CDR2 SYDVKM. The CDR3 extends over 13 amino acids. J gave up 3 bases and V 6 bases, and 2 bases lay outside the gene matches. CDR3 region: CASRQGETDTQYF. The CDR3 nucleotides read TGTGCCAGCAGACAGGGGGAGACAGATACGCAGTATTTT.

This clonotype showed up just a few times. The chain uses TRBV4-1 and TRBJ2-1; TRBD2 matches 14 bases. Losses at the gene ends were 0 bases for V and 4 bases for J; bases not matched to a gene: 11. Germline assignment: CDR1 MGHRA and CDR2 YSYEKL. CDR3 length equals 20 residues. The CDR3 sequence is CASSQDSTSGRAKGYNEQFF. CDR3 coding DNA: TGCGCCAGCAGCCAAGATTCGACTAGCGGGAGGGCTAAAGGGTACAATGAGCAGTTCTTC.

The chain joins TRBV4-2 to TRBJ2-3, with a weak D call TRBD1 (6 bases). This CDR3 is built from 15 residues. V gave up 0 bases and J gave up 4 bases, with 11 bases separating them. CDR1 and CDR2 from the germline V gene are LGHNA and YNFKEQ. The CDR3 here is CASSQDGGGSDTQYF. In DNA, the CDR3 is TGTGCCAGCAGCCAAGATGGGGGCGGTTCAGATACGCAGTATTTT.

In its sample, this clonotype was seen many times. The chain uses TRBV25-1 and TRBJ2-2, with 7 bases identical to TRBD1. This CDR3 has 15 amino acids. Germline V lookup: CDR1 MGHDK, CDR2 SYGVNS. Trimming took 6 bases from V and 5 from J; bases not matched to a gene: 9. This CDR3 reads CASRPPGQKTGELFF. CDR3 bases: TGTGCCAGCAGACCACCGGGACAGAAAACCGGGGAGCTGTTTTTT.

J is TRBJ2-1 and V is TRBV2; 11 nucleotides agree with TRBD2. V dropped 8 bases and J dropped 0; count of bases not matched to a gene: 6. There are 16 residues in the CDR3. Looked up from germline, CDR1 is SNHLY and CDR2 is FYNNEI. DNA of the CDR3: TGTGCCAGCGGGACTAGCGGACAAAGCTCCTACAATGAGCAGTTCTTC. It codes for CASGTSGQSSYNEQFF.

The CDR3 reads CASSQELGTNEKLFF. The CDR3 region has the DNA TGTGCCAGCAGCCAAGAGCTCGGGACTAATGAAAAACTGTTTTTT. This rearrangement joins TRBV14 to TRBJ1-4; D is unclear. The germline CDR1 and CDR2 sequences are SGHDN and FVKESK. CDR3 size: 15 residues. With 0 bases removed from V and 2 bases from J, the gap between germline ends came to 7 bases. Using reference TRBV14 and TRBJ1-4 for the parts outside the CDR3, the full variable domain is EAGVTQFPSHSVIEKGQTVTLRCDPISGHDNLYWYRRVMGKEIKFLLHFVKESKQDESGMPNNRFLAERTGGTYSTLKVQPAELEDSGVYFCASSQELGTNEKLFFGSGTQLSVL.

This clonotype was found many times. V gene TRBV5-1 combines with J gene TRBJ2-7; 9 nucleotides line up with TRBD1. This CDR3 has 13 amino acids. V gave up 3 bases and J gave up 3 bases; unmatched junction bases: 1. Per germline, CDR1 SGHRS and CDR2 YFSETQ. CDR3 loop: CASSSGQGYEQYF. The CDR3 DNA reads TGCGCCAGCAGCTCGGGACAGGGCTACGAGCAGTACTTC.

This clonotype was counted a few times. The CDR3: CASLGTVGSYNEQFF. The CDR3 DNA follows: TGTGCCAGCTTAGGGACGGTCGGCTCCTACAATGAGCAGTTCTTC. The V call is TRBV6-1, the J call TRBJ2-1; possibly TRBD1 or TRBD2 for D (5 bases each). Trimming took 8 bases from V and 0 from J, leaving 14 bases between them. The CDR3 is 15 residues long. The germline CDR1 and CDR2 sequences are MNHNS and SASEGT.

This clonotype was recorded a few times. The chain recombines TRBV29-1 with TRBJ2-5; tentative D call: TRBD2 (5 bases). The CDR3 totals 13 residues. CDR1 SQVTM and CDR2 ANQGSEA come from the germline V gene. Trimming pared 4 bases from V and 5 bases from J, leaving 14 bases between. This CDR3 is CSVVGGRRETQYF. The CDR3 DNA is TGCAGCGTTGTCGGAGGCAGGCGGGAGACCCAGTACTTC.

This clonotype was found many times. This chain uses TRBV3-1 with TRBJ2-7; D is perhaps TRBD1 (5 bases). The CDR3 sequence is 17 residues long. V lost 4 bases, J lost 0 bases, and 19 bases lay in between. Germline values: CDR1 LGHDT, CDR2 YNNKEL (reference sequence). Written as DNA, the CDR3 is TGTGCCAGCAGCCGCAAAAAGGGGCGGCCTGCCTCCTACGAGCAGTACTTC. This sequence encodes CASSRKKGRPASYEQYF.

This clonotype was detected a few times. The gene calls are TRBV5-1 and TRBJ2-5, with 8 bases fitting TRBD1. The CDR3 extends over 19 amino acids. Germline V gene lookup returns CDR1 SGHRS and CDR2 YFSETQ. V shed 2 bases, J shed 1 base, and the junction held 16 bases outside the gene matches. The CDR3 nucleotides are TGCGCCAGCAGCTTTGAAGGACAGGGATGGGGTCCGTTCCAAGAGACCCAGTACTTC. This sequence encodes CASSFEGQGWGPFQETQYF.

This clonotype was counted at least ten times. V is TRBV12-3 or TRBV12-4 and J is TRBJ2-1; D is unresolved. The CDR3 extends over 13 amino acids. V shed 3 bases and J shed 5 bases, with 8 bases lying between them. CDR3 bases: TGTGCCAGCAGTTTCGGGCTGGACAATGAGCAGTTCTTC. Its translation is CASSFGLDNEQFF.

The chain employs TRBV20-1 and TRBJ2-1; 7 bases are a match to TRBD1. The germline V gene has CDR1 DFQATT and CDR2 SNEGSKA (reference sequence). V was clipped by 0 bases and J by 5 bases; unmatched bases: 7. There are 15 residues in the CDR3. CDR3 sequence (DNA): TGCAGTGCTAGAGATGGGACAGCGGCCGACAATGAGCAGTTCTTC. Protein product: CSARDGTAADNEQFF.

The V and J genes are TRBV12-3 or TRBV12-4 and TRBJ1-1; D possibly corresponds to TRBD1 (5 bases). CDR3 length: 16 amino acids. V lost 7 bases and J 0 bases, leaving 18 bases between the germline ends. The CDR3 protein is CASNPGQRLMNTEAFF. The CDR3 region has the DNA TGTGCCAGCAATCCCGGACAAAGGTTAATGAACACTGAAGCTTTCTTT.

V gene TRBV28 combines with J gene TRBJ2-7, with D perhaps TRBD1 (6 bases). The germline V gene has CDR1 MDHEN and CDR2 SYDVKM. The CDR3 sequence is 12 residues long. V lost 5 bases and J lost 3, with 8 bases in between. This CDR3 reads CASSRQVYEQYF. The CDR3 DNA reads as TGTGCCAGCAGTCGACAGGTCTACGAGCAGTACTTC.

V is TRBV7-9 and J is TRBJ1-1, with D unresolved. This CDR3 is built from 13 residues. Germline V lookup: CDR1 SEHNR, CDR2 FQNEAQ (reference sequence). The V and J ends lost 5 bases and 1 base respectively, with 8 bases between them. This CDR3 reads CASSNPPNTEAFF. The CDR3 bases are TGTGCCAGCAGCAATCCACCGAACACTGAAGCTTTCTTT.

This clonotype came up a few times. The rearrangement joins TRBV6-1 to TRBJ2-7, with D possibly being TRBD1 (5 bases). Deletions cut 1 base from V and 6 bases from J, with 10 bases between. The CDR3 sequence is 13 residues long. Per the germline V gene, CDR1 is MNHNS and CDR2 is SASEGT. DNA for the CDR3: TGTGCCAGCAGTGAAGTCAGGGTGGGCGAGCAGTACGTC. Translated: CASSEVRVGEQYV.

At least ten counts were recorded for this clonotype. This chain uses TRBV12-3 or TRBV12-4 with TRBJ2-5; 8 nucleotides match TRBD2. V lost 5 bases and J lost 4; bases outside the gene matches: 9. This CDR3 contains 15 residues. CDR3 coding DNA: TGTGCCAGCAGTCGCGGGGGGCCCAAGGGAGAGACCCAGTACTTC. It codes for CASSRGGPKGETQYF.

There are a few counts of this clonotype. The rearrangement uses TRBV9 and TRBJ1-3; tentatively, D is TRBD1 (5 bases). Germline CDR1 is SGDLS and CDR2 is YYNGEE. Between the trimmed V and J ends, which lost 0 bases and 0 bases, there was a span of 13 bases. CDR3 length equals 17 residues. This CDR3 reads CASSVGGAFSSGNTIYF. The DNA for the CDR3 is TGTGCCAGCAGCGTAGGCGGGGCGTTCAGCTCTGGAAACACCATATATTTT.

A few counts support this clonotype. The gene calls are TRBV19 and TRBJ1-1; 7 bases agree with TRBD1. The junction had 11 bases not matched to a gene; V was cut back by 5 bases and J by 2 bases. The CDR3 length is 16 residues. Germline CDR1 LNHDA, CDR2 SQIVND (reference sequence). CDR3: CASSPPGQVGNTEAFF. The CDR3 bases are TGTGCCAGTAGTCCTCCTGGACAGGTTGGAAACACTGAAGCTTTCTTT.

The chain couples TRBV3-1 to TRBJ2-5; D tentatively fits TRBD1 or TRBD2 (6 bases each). The CDR3 length is 14 residues. V lost 4 bases and J 3 bases, leaving 12 bases between the germline ends. Looked up from germline, CDR1 is LGHDT and CDR2 is YNNKEL (reference sequence). CDR3 sequence: CASSPGGPKETQYF. The CDR3 nucleotides read TGTGCCAGCAGCCCCGGGGGCCCCAAAGAGACCCAGTACTTC.

The rearrangement links TRBV28 to TRBJ2-2; 11 bases fit TRBD1. J lost 5 bases, V lost 0 bases, and 2 bases had no gene match. The CDR3 runs 16 residues. Germline assignment: CDR1 MDHEN and CDR2 SYDVKM. The CDR3 spells CASSLWGTGGTGELFF. CDR3 coding DNA: TGTGCCAGCAGTTTATGGGGGACAGGGGGGACCGGGGAGCTGTTTTTT.

This chain links TRBV19 with TRBJ2-2; tentative D call: TRBD2 (5 bases). V was pared by 1 base and J by 2 bases, with 8 bases between. This CDR3 contains 15 residues. The V gene's germline CDR1 is LNHDA and CDR2 SQIVND (reference sequence). CDR3 sequence: CASSIGRTNTGELFF. The CDR3 coding sequence is TGTGCCAGTAGTATAGGCAGGACTAACACCGGGGAGCTGTTTTTT.

This clonotype was recorded once. V and J are TRBV7-7 and TRBJ2-1; tentatively, D is TRBD1 or TRBD2 (5 bases each). Germline assignment: CDR1 SSHAT and CDR2 FNYEAQ (reference sequence). Trimming pared 3 bases from V and 5 bases from J, leaving 14 bases between. The CDR3 is made up of 15 amino acids. The CDR3 is CASSLGQRGNNEQFF. Written as DNA, the CDR3 is TGTGCCAGCAGCTTGGGCCAGAGGGGTAACAATGAGCAGTTCTTC.

This chain connects TRBV13 to TRBJ2-3, with a possible D match to TRBD1 (5 bases). The germline V gene has CDR1 PRHDT and CDR2 FYEKMQ (reference sequence). The CDR3 is 19 residues long. V was cut by 5 bases and J by 2 bases, with 26 bases left in between. The DNA for the CDR3 is TGTGCCAGCAGCCCAGGGTGGCAGCTAGGTGCCCCTTACACAGATACGCAGTATTTT. Translating gives CASSPGWQLGAPYTDTQYF.

This clonotype was detected ten times or more. The chain combines TRBV27 with TRBJ2-6; 7 positions agree with TRBD1. Germline V lookup: CDR1 MNHEY, CDR2 SMNVEV (reference sequence). The CDR3 runs to 18 residues. The ends lost 5 bases at V and 0 bases at J; junction bases unmatched: 10. In DNA, the CDR3 is TGTGCCAGCAGTCTGACAGGGCGTCTTGTCTCTGGGGCCAACGTCCTGACTTTC. Its translation: CASSLTGRLVSGANVLTF. Full variable domain (outside the CDR3, taken from reference TRBV27 and TRBJ2-6): EAQVTQNPRYLITVTGKKLTVTCSQNMNHEYMSWYRQDPGLGLRQIYYSMNVEVTDKGDVPEGYKVSRKEKRNFPLILESPSPNQTSLYFCASSLTGRLVSGANVLTFGAGSRLTVL.

This clonotype was detected a few times. This chain connects TRBV5-5 to TRBJ1-1; the D is unclear. Germline V lookup: CDR1 SGHKS, CDR2 YYEKEE (reference sequence). V gave up 0 bases and J gave up 0 bases, with 9 bases separating them. This CDR3 comprises 15 residues. CDR3 protein: CASSLVPVMNTEAFF. Written as DNA, the CDR3 is TGTGCCAGCAGCTTGGTTCCTGTAATGAACACTGAAGCTTTCTTT.

CDR3 region: CASKGGNSNQPQHF. CDR3 DNA sequence: TGTGCCAGCAAAGGGGGGAATAGCAATCAGCCCCAGCATTTT. V is TRBV28 and J is TRBJ1-5, with D maybe TRBD1 (6 bases). The germline V and J ends were trimmed by 7 bases and 0 bases, with 10 bases remaining between them. The CDR3 is made up of 14 amino acids. CDR1 is MDHEN and CDR2 is SYDVKM in the germline V gene.